The rows below give T cell receptor beta chains drawn from one sample of a study of cytomegalovirus exposure and HLA in healthy donors. TCRdb keeps only in-frame clones here, not all; method: immunoSEQ multiplex PCR. This table has 100,000 to 150,000 clones, approximately 75% appearing once. Sequenced sample: PBMCs. The receptors derive from a woman aged 40-49 years in good health and CMV-seropositive. The CDR3 runs from the conserved cysteine through the conserved F or W. D genes are given only for firm matches. The listing skips clone size in some rows; elsewhere it reads once, few, many or a size class.

d_call j_call v_call clone_size cdr3_length cdr3_nt cdr3_aa
- TRBJ2-1 TRBV21-1 - 13 TGTGCCAGCAGCAAACAGACAGGCAATGAGCAGTTCTTC CASSKQTGNEQFF
TRBD2 TRBJ2-1 TRBV6-1 once 17 TGTGCCAGCAGTGGGACTAGCGGGAGGGCCGAGGGCTATGAGCAGTTCTTC CASSGTSGRAEGYEQFF
- TRBJ1-2 TRBV28 - 14 TGTGCCAGCAGCCAAACAGGGCCCTCATGGGGCTACACCTTC CASSQTGPSWGYTF
TRBD1 TRBJ1-4 TRBV30 - 15 TGTGCCTGGAGTGTTCGGACAGGGGGGAATGAAAAACTGTTTTTT CAWSVRTGGNEKLFF
TRBD2 TRBJ2-7 TRBV7-2 - 15 TGTGCCAGCAGCTTAGGGACGGGGGGAACCTACGAGCAGTACTTC CASSLGTGGTYEQYF
TRBD1 TRBJ2-6 TRBV7-2 - 16 TGTGCCAGCCACTTCGGGACAGGGGGTGGGGCCAACGTCCTGACTTTC CASHFGTGGGANVLTF
TRBD1 TRBJ2-6 TRBV6-5 - 15 TGTGCCAGCAAGCAGGGGGCCCTGGGGGCCAACGTCCTGACTTTC CASKQGALGANVLTF
TRBD1 TRBJ2-1 TRBV6-1 - 17 TGTGCCAGCAGTGAGAAGACAGGGCCAGGGGGATCGAATGAGCAGTTCTTC CASSEKTGPGGSNEQFF
TRBD1 TRBJ1-1 TRBV27 - 15 TGTGCCAGCAGTATACGGGACAGGGGGAGGACTGAAGCTTTCTTT CASSIRDRGRTEAFF
- TRBJ2-7 TRBV10-2 - 11 TGCGCCAGCAGGGCAGGGAACGAGCAGTACTTC CASRAGNEQYF
TRBD2 TRBJ2-2 TRBV27 - 15 TGTGCCAGCAGTGAGACTAGCGGGAGGACCGGGGAGCTGTTTTTT CASSETSGRTGELFF
- TRBJ2-7 TRBV14 - 14 TGTGCCAGCAGCCGTCACCGGGACTCCTACGAGCAGTACTTC CASSRHRDSYEQYF
- TRBJ2-2 TRBV29-1 - 16 TGCAGCGTGGGGGGAGAGGGGGCAGTTGGCACCGGGGAGCTGTTTTTT CSVGGEGAVGTGELFF
TRBD1 TRBJ1-1 TRBV19 - 10 TGTGCCAGTAGTTTCAGGGGGACTTTCTTT CASSFRGTFF
- TRBJ1-5 TRBV28 - 14 TGTGCCAGCAGTTTGCAGTCCGGGGGTCAGCCCCAGCATTTT CASSLQSGGQPQHF